These 28 T cell receptor beta chains share one sample of origin, sequenced in a study of OX40 agonist ivuxolimab in advanced cancers. The table came from immunoSEQ multiplex PCR; TCRdb's copy has only in-frame clones and leaves some out. The table has about 72,000 clones, 85% to 95% seen once. The material sequenced was CD4+ or CD8+ T cells sorted from blood, taken in a trial of the OX40 agonist ivuxolimab. The source of these receptors is an adult with an advanced solid tumor such as melanoma, head and neck, liver or kidney cancer.

The CDR3 loop reads CASSLRPFHTQYF. CDR3 coding DNA: TGTGCCAGCAGTTTGAGGCCCTTCCACACGCAGTATTTT. The rearrangement joins TRBV27 to TRBJ2-3; D uncertain. The CDR3 sequence is 13 residues long. The V gene's germline CDR1 is MNHEY and CDR2 SMNVEV (reference sequence). V was trimmed by 3 bases and J by 9 bases, leaving 13 bases between them.

As DNA, the CDR3 is TGTGCCAGCAGCCCCAAAAGACAGGCCGGGTGCTACGAGCAGTACTTC. This encodes CASSPKRQAGCYEQYF. The chain joins TRBV21-1 to TRBJ2-7; the table's D call, TRBD1, has no DNA check behind it. TRBV21-1 is flagged as a pseudogene. The CDR3 length is 16 residues.

The chain joins TRBV11-2 to TRBJ2-1; 9 bases are shared with TRBD2. The germline CDR1 and CDR2 sequences are SGHAT and FQNNGV. The length of the CDR3 is 16 residues. After removal of 5 bases from V and 8 bases from J, the junction contained 13 bases not matched to a gene. The chain's CDR3 is CASSRGAGGPRDEQFF. As DNA, the CDR3 is TGTGCCAGCAGCCGAGGAGCGGGAGGCCCCCGGGATGAGCAGTTCTTC.

The chain has TRBV27 and TRBJ1-5, with D perhaps matching TRBD1 (6 bases). This CDR3 contains 16 residues. Germline V gene lookup returns CDR1 MNHEY and CDR2 SMNVEV (reference sequence). The V and J ends lost 0 bases and 0 bases respectively, with 9 bases between them. The CDR3 region is CASSLSGQNSNQPQHF. The CDR3 DNA follows: TGTGCCAGCAGTTTATCCGGACAGAATAGCAATCAGCCCCAGCATTTT.

The genes are TRBV5-5 and TRBJ2-3; tentative D call: TRBD2 (5 bases). CDR3 length: 15 residues. CDR1 and CDR2 from the germline V gene are SGHKS and YYEKEE (reference sequence). Trimming shortened V by 0 bases and J by 6 bases, and 14 bases separated the two germline ends. The CDR3 sequence: CASSLVGSGVDTQYF. DNA for the CDR3: TGTGCCAGCAGCTTGGTCGGCAGCGGAGTGGATACGCAGTATTTT.

J is TRBJ2-2 and V is TRBV5-4; 10 bases align to TRBD1. The junction had 7 bases not matched to a gene; V was cut back by 2 bases and J by 6 bases. The germline V gene encodes CDR1 SGHNT and CDR2 YYREEE (reference sequence). The CDR3 has 16 amino acids. The CDR3: CASSLTGTGVAGELFF. The CDR3 region has the DNA TGTGCCAGCAGCTTAACCGGGACAGGGGTTGCCGGGGAGCTGTTTTTT.

The chain carries TRBV14 and TRBJ1-4; D uncertain. CDR1 SGHDN and CDR2 FVKESK come from the germline V gene. V lost 4 bases and J lost 0, with 6 bases in between. This CDR3 region has 14 residues. The CDR3 spells CASSLPSTNEKLFF. The CDR3 DNA follows: TGTGCCAGCAGCCTACCCTCAACTAATGAAAAACTGTTTTTT.

As for this clone: The same CDR3 also results from other DNA sequences found in this sample. The chain carries TRBV4-3 and TRBJ2-1, with unresolved D. The CDR3 spans 15 residues. The germline V gene has CDR1 LGHNA and CDR2 YSLEER. The V end was cut by 0 bases, the J end by 0 bases, with 6 bases between. CDR3 residues: CASSQDGSSYNEQFF. CDR3 DNA: TGCGCCAGCAGCCAAGACGGAAGCTCCTACAATGAGCAGTTCTTC.

The CDR3 reads CASSRSQGMNTEAFF. DNA of the CDR3: TGCGCCAGCAGCAGGTCCCAGGGGATGAACACTGAAGCTTTCTTT. The chain couples TRBV5-1 to TRBJ1-1; maybe TRBD1 (6 bases). Germline V gene lookup returns CDR1 SGHRS and CDR2 YFSETQ. The V gene lost 4 bases and the J gene lost 0 bases, with 13 bases spanning the gap. The CDR3 spans 15 residues.

This clone was detected only once. The J gene is TRBJ2-3, the V gene TRBV13; 8 nucleotides line up with TRBD1. V was clipped by 5 bases and J by 0 bases; unmatched bases: 10. The CDR3 extends over 17 amino acids. Germline V gives CDR1 PRHDT, CDR2 FYEKMQ (reference sequence). Here the CDR3 DNA reads TGTGCCAGCAGCATACCCGACAGGGGCGCTAGCACAGATACGCAGTATTTT. This encodes CASSIPDRGASTDTQYF.

This clone showed up just once. The CDR3 DNA reads TGTGCCTGGAGTGAGGGGACGTTCTCCTACGAGCAGTACTTC. It is translated as CAWSEGTFSYEQYF. The gene calls are TRBV30 and TRBJ2-7; either TRBD1 or TRBD2 may fit D (5 bases each). The CDR3 consists of 14 residues. In germline, CDR1 is GTSNPN, CDR2 SVGIG (reference sequence). Trimming shortened V by 1 base and J by 0 bases, and 10 bases separated the two germline ends.

V is TRBV7-9 and J is TRBJ2-1, with a tentative D call TRBD1 (5 bases). The V gene's germline CDR1 is SEHNR and CDR2 FQNEAQ (reference sequence). The CDR3 spans 15 residues. The ends were cut back, 0 bases at V and 7 bases at J, with 13 bases in the middle. CDR3 in DNA: TGTGCCAGCAGCTTAGCGCGCCAGGGCCGGAATGAGCAGTTCTTC. Translating gives CASSLARQGRNEQFF.

V and J are TRBV6-5 and TRBJ2-5; no clear D. The germline V and J ends were trimmed by 2 bases and 7 bases, with 11 bases remaining between them. Germline CDR1 and CDR2: MNHEY and SVGAGI. The CDR3 has 13 residues. In DNA form, the CDR3 reads TGTGCCAGCAGTTACGGTCAGATTGGGACCCAGTACTTC. As protein: CASSYGQIGTQYF.

This clone was recorded once. DNA for the CDR3: TGTGCCAGTAGTAGACTAGCGGGGTACAATGAGCAGTTCTTC. Protein: CASSRLAGYNEQFF. The genes are TRBV19 and TRBJ2-1; the match to TRBD2 covers 11 bases. Germline V lookup: CDR1 LNHDA, CDR2 SQIVND (reference sequence). V lost 4 bases to trimming and J lost 4 bases; unmatched junction nucleotides: 0. This CDR3 has 14 residues.

The chain links TRBV28 to TRBJ2-5, with 7 bases identical to TRBD1. Trimming removed 4 bases from V and 5 bases from J; junction bases left unmatched: 4. From germline, CDR1 is MDHEN and CDR2 SYDVKM. CDR3 length: 13 amino acids. CDR3 nucleotide sequence: TGTGCCAGCAGTTGGACAGGCCGGGAGACCCAGTACTTC. Amino acids: CASSWTGRETQYF.

The chain recombines TRBV14 with TRBJ2-5; no firm D call. V dropped 0 bases and J dropped 2 bases, with 4 bases sitting between them. The CDR3 totals 13 residues. Per the germline V gene, CDR1 is SGHDN and CDR2 is FVKESK. CDR3 in amino acids: CASSQEQQETQYF. DNA of the CDR3: TGTGCCAGCAGCCAAGAACAGCAAGAGACCCAGTACTTC.

The chain joins TRBV5-1 to TRBJ2-3, with 9 nucleotides matching TRBD1. From germline, CDR1 is SGHRS and CDR2 YFSETQ. V lost 2 bases and J lost 6; bases outside the gene matches: 7. The CDR3 length is 15 residues. CDR3 sequence reads: CASSFNRGRVDTQYF. CDR3 DNA: TGCGCCAGCAGCTTCAACAGGGGGCGTGTGGATACGCAGTATTTT.

The gene calls are TRBV21-1 and TRBJ1-4. TRBV21-1 is annotated as a pseudogene. The CDR3 length is 14 residues. The CDR3 region is CASSKRPRPDYLFF. The CDR3 DNA reads TGTGCCAGCAGCAAACGCCCCCGTCCGGATTATCTGTTTTTT.

This chain uses TRBV19 with TRBJ1-1; D unresolved. CDR3 size: 16 residues. V gave up 5 bases and J gave up 0 bases, with 16 bases separating them. Germline lookup yields CDR1 LNHDA and CDR2 SQIVND (reference sequence). The CDR3 nucleotides are TGTGCCAGTAGTCCCATATACTCTGGGGTGAACACTGAAGCTTTCTTT. It specifies CASSPIYSGVNTEAFF. Looking up the rest from reference TRBV19 and TRBJ1-1 gives the full variable domain: DGGITQSPKYLFRKEGQNVTLSCEQNLNHDAMYWYRQDPGQGLRLIYYSQIVNDFQKGDIAEGYSVSREKKESFPLTVTSAQKNPTAFYLCASSPIYSGVNTEAFFGQGTRLTVV.

J is TRBJ2-3 and V is TRBV30; TRBD1 is a possible D gene (6 bases). CDR3 length equals 16 residues. V lost 0 bases to trimming and J lost 6 bases, with 19 bases between them. Germline CDR1 and CDR2: GTSNPN and SVGIG (reference sequence). CDR3 bases: TGTGCCTGGAGTGTTATGGGGGCCCTAACCTTTGATACGCAGTATTTT. This encodes CAWSVMGALTFDTQYF.

A remark on this clone: This may stem from a read error, because a much larger clone lies one nucleotide away. The V call is TRBV9, the J call TRBJ1-1; D uncertain. Trimming stripped 0 bases from V and 1 base from J, with 4 bases between. Germline assignment: CDR1 SGDLS and CDR2 YYNGEE. This CDR3 has 13 residues. As DNA, the CDR3 is TGTGCCAGCAGCGTAGCCAGGAACACTGAAGCTTTCTTT. It yields the protein CASSVARNTEAFF.

V gene TRBV7-6 combines with J gene TRBJ1-3; possible D gene TRBD1, 5 bases. The CDR3 has 17 amino acids. The germline V gene has CDR1 SGHVS and CDR2 FNYEAQ. Trimming removed 1 base from V and 0 bases from J, with 13 bases in between. CDR3 amino acids: CASSLGPQGYSGNTIYF. CDR3 in DNA: TGTGCCAGCAGCTTAGGTCCCCAGGGCTACTCTGGAAACACCATATATTTT.

The rearrangement uses TRBV19 and TRBJ2-7; 7 bases are shared with TRBD2. This CDR3 region has 15 residues. The germline gives CDR1 LNHDA, CDR2 SQIVND (reference sequence). The J segment lost 5 bases and the V segment lost 1 base, leaving 8 bases of the junction unmatched. The CDR3 reads CASSIASGVPNEQYF. The CDR3 DNA is TGTGCCAGTAGTATAGCCAGCGGGGTGCCGAACGAGCAGTACTTC.

This clone came up once. The chain links TRBV15 to TRBJ2-7; D remains ambiguous. CDR1 is LNHNV, CDR2 YYDKDF, per germline (reference sequence). CDR3 length: 14 residues. The V end lost 0 bases, the J end lost 2 bases, and 8 bases lay between the germline ends. CDR3 nucleotide sequence: TGTGCCACCAGCAGAGAAGGGATTGCCTACGAGCAGTACTTC. Protein sequence: CATSREGIAYEQYF.

In this sample, this clone turned up once. The chain combines TRBV4-3 with TRBJ2-5; D perhaps matches TRBD2 (5 bases). Germline V gives CDR1 LGHNA, CDR2 YSLEER. This CDR3 spans 14 amino acids. Trimming shortened V by 1 base and J by 2 bases, and 8 bases separated the two germline ends. The CDR3 loop is CASSQGEHQETQYF. The DNA for the CDR3 is TGCGCCAGCAGCCAAGGGGAGCATCAAGAGACCCAGTACTTC.

The chain employs TRBV29-1 and TRBJ1-1; maybe TRBD1 (5 bases). V was trimmed by 1 base and J by 6 bases, leaving 12 bases between them. CDR1 and CDR2 from the germline V gene are SQVTM and ANQGSEA. The length of the CDR3 is 13 residues. The CDR3 region is CSVEGQLFSEAFF. CDR3 sequence (DNA): TGCAGCGTTGAAGGACAGCTTTTCTCTGAAGCTTTCTTT.

The rearrangement joins TRBV7-8 to TRBJ2-3; tentative D call: TRBD2 (7 bases). Trimming removed 5 bases at V and 1 base at J, with 13 bases between. CDR3 size: 15 residues. Germline V gives CDR1 SGHVS, CDR2 FQNEAQ. CDR3: CASSRRGGGTDTQYF. The CDR3 region has the DNA TGTGCCAGCAGCAGGAGGGGGGGAGGCACAGATACGCAGTATTTT.

The V gene is TRBV4-3, the J gene TRBJ2-1; TRBD2 matches at 8 bases. The length of the CDR3 is 20 residues. V was clipped by 3 bases and J by 5 bases; unmatched bases: 21. Germline CDR1 and CDR2: LGHNA and YSLEER. CDR3 DNA sequence: TGCGCCAGCAGCCATATAAGCGGGACTAGAGGTCGCTCCTGGGACAATGAGCAGTTCTTC. Protein product: CASSHISGTRGRSWDNEQFF.